Shown below are 12 T cell receptor beta chains from a single sample sequenced in a study of blood T cell repertoires in COVID-19. Using immunoSEQ multiplex PCR, the repertoire was profiled, and TCRdb retains in-frame clones only, with some absent. The sample lists under 250,000 clones; 80% to 90% were seen once. The source material was peripheral blood. The receptors stem from a man aged 50-59 years who had recovered from COVID-19.

This chain joins TRBV27 and TRBJ1-3; maybe TRBD1 (5 bases). V lost 6 bases and J lost 0, with 18 bases in between. Germline lookup yields CDR1 MNHEY and CDR2 SMNVEV (reference sequence). The CDR3 has 17 residues. The CDR3 nucleotides read TGTGCCAGCAGCCGCCCCGCTAGGGGCTTCTCTGGAAACACCATATATTTT. Translated, it gives CASSRPARGFSGNTIYF.

This rearrangement joins TRBV5-1 to TRBJ1-1; the match to TRBD1 covers 8 bases. This CDR3 spans 15 amino acids. Germline trimming cut 0 bases from V and 1 base from J; bases unmatched to any gene: 2. Germline CDR1 SGHRS, CDR2 YFSETQ. This chain's CDR3 is CASSLAGTGNTEAFF. For the CDR3, the DNA is TGCGCCAGCAGCTTGGCCGGGACAGGGAACACTGAAGCTTTCTTT.

CDR3 amino acids: CASSLESGSATGANVLTF. In nucleotides, the CDR3 is TGTGCCAGCAGCTTAGAGAGCGGGAGCGCTACTGGGGCCAACGTCCTGACTTTC. The gene calls are TRBV7-2 and TRBJ2-6; 8 nucleotides align to TRBD2. V shed 1 base and J 2 bases; nucleotides not matched to a gene: 7. The germline V gene has CDR1 SGHTA and CDR2 FQGNSA. There are 18 residues in the CDR3.

The V and J genes are TRBV28 and TRBJ2-4, with D perhaps TRBD2 (6 bases). Trimming cost V 5 bases and J 0 bases, with 11 bases left between them. This CDR3 region has 15 residues. Germline V lookup: CDR1 MDHEN, CDR2 SYDVKM. For the CDR3, the DNA is TGTGCCAGCAGTGCCCCGGGGGTAGCCAAAAACATTCAGTACTTC. Residues: CASSAPGVAKNIQYF.

This clone was seen a few times. The chain links TRBV6-5 to TRBJ2-5, with TRBD2 identical over 10 bases. CDR3 length: 14 amino acids. V shed 5 bases, J shed 5 bases, and the junction held 5 bases outside the gene matches. Germline lookup yields CDR1 MNHEY and CDR2 SVGAGI. The CDR3 reads CASSSGRALETQYF. DNA for the CDR3: TGTGCCAGCAGTAGCGGGAGGGCCCTGGAGACCCAGTACTTC.

On this clone: Different DNA sequences within this sample yield the same CDR3. The J gene is TRBJ2-1, the V gene TRBV28; D is unresolved. Germline CDR1 is MDHEN and CDR2 is SYDVKM. The CDR3 loop spans 12 amino acids. Trimming removed 6 bases at V and 4 bases at J, with 7 bases between. The CDR3 nucleotides are TGTGCCAGCAGCCCATCATACAATGAGCAGTTCTTC. Translated: CASSPSYNEQFF.

V usage is TRBV9 and J usage is TRBJ2-7, with 7 bases fitting TRBD2. The CDR3 consists of 15 residues. Germline-derived CDR1 and CDR2 are SGDLS and YYNGEE. Unmatched junction bases numbered 6, after V lost 0 bases and J lost 3 bases. In DNA, the CDR3 is TGTGCCAGCAGCGTAGCTACCAGCGGGATCTACGAGCAGTACTTC. This sequence encodes CASSVATSGIYEQYF.

The V gene is TRBV21-1, the J gene TRBJ2-2; the table's D gene call, TRBD1, was not cross checked with the DNA. TRBV21-1 is designated a pseudogene. The CDR3 is 18 amino acids. CDR3 coding DNA: TGTGCCAGCAGCAACCCATCCCAGGACAGGGGCTACACCGGGGAGCTGTTTTTT. Protein: CASSNPSQDRGYTGELFF.

This chain joins TRBV5-1 and TRBJ2-5, with TRBD1 matching 8 bases. Looked up from germline, CDR1 is SGHRS and CDR2 is YFSETQ. With 2 bases clipped from V and 5 bases from J, the junction kept 5 bases outside the gene matches. The CDR3 runs to 14 residues. CDR3 loop: CASSLTGGLETQYF. The CDR3 nucleotides read TGCGCCAGCAGCTTAACAGGGGGTCTGGAGACCCAGTACTTC.

The chain links TRBV7-9 to TRBJ2-3; the D gene is possibly TRBD2 (5 bases). V was trimmed by 1 base and J by 6 bases, leaving 8 bases between them. The germline V gene has CDR1 SEHNR and CDR2 FQNEAQ (reference sequence). This CDR3 has 13 residues. CDR3 loop: CASSLVGGDTQYF. CDR3 in DNA: TGTGCCAGCAGCTTAGTGGGCGGGGATACGCAGTATTTT. The entire variable domain, with the rest obtained from reference TRBV7-9 and TRBJ2-3, is as follows: DTGVSQNPRHKITKRGQNVTFRCDPISEHNRLYWYRQTLGQGPEFLTYFQNEAQLEKSRLLSDRFSAERPKGSFSTLEIQRTEQGDSAMYLCASSLVGGDTQYFGPGTRLTVL.

This clone was detected a few times. The chain carries TRBV7-9 and TRBJ2-7; D uncertain. Looked up from germline, CDR1 is SEHNR and CDR2 is FQNEAQ (reference sequence). There are 14 residues in the CDR3. V was shortened by 5 bases and J by 6 bases, with 17 bases between the two germline ends. The CDR3 coding sequence is TGTGCCAGCAGCCCCCCAGGTACTCCATTCGAGCAGTACTTC. Its protein product is CASSPPGTPFEQYF.

About this clone: A junction end diverges from the germline sequence, so it may reflect a read error. This chain joins TRBV18 and TRBJ2-7; D is perhaps TRBD2 (6 bases). Per germline, CDR1 KGHSH and CDR2 LQKENI. The CDR3 runs to 19 residues. The CDR3 nucleotides are TGTGCCAGCTCACCACGACAGACCCTATACTACGTCGGGAGTTACGAGCAGTACTTT. The encoded protein is CASSPRQTLYYVGSYEQYF.